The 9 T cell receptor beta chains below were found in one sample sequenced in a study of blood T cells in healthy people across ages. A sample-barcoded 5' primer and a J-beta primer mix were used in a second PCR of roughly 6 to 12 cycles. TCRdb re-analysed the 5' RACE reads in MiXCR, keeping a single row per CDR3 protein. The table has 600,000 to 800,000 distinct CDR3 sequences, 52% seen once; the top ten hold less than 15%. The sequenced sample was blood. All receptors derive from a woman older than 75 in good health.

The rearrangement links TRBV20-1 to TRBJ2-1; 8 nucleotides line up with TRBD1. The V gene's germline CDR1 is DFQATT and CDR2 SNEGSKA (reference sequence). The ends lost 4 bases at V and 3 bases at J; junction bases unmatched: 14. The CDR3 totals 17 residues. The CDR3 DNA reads TGCAGTGCTATACCCCCGGATAGCAGGGGGCTCTACAATGAGCAGTTCTTC. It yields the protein CSAIPPDSRGLYNEQFF.

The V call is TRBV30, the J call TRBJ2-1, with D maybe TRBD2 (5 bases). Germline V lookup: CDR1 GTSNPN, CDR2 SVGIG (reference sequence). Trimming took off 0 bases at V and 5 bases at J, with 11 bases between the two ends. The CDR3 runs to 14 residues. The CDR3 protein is CAWSVGLGNNEQFF. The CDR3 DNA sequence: TGTGCCTGGAGTGTAGGACTCGGTAACAATGAGCAGTTCTTC. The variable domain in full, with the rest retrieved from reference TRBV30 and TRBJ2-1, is SQTIHQWPATLVQPVGSPLSLECTVEGTSNPNLYWYRQAAGRGLQLLFYSVGIGQISSEVPQNLSASRPQDRQFILSSKKLLLSDSGFYLCAWSVGLGNNEQFFGPGTRLTVL.

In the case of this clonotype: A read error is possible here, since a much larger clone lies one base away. CDR3 sequence reads: CASSRRGEREQFF. Written as DNA, the CDR3 is TGTGCCAGCAGCCGCAGGGGGGAAAGAGAGCAGTTCTTC. This chain links TRBV12-3 or TRBV12-4 with TRBJ2-1; TRBD1 might be the D (7 bases). The CDR3 covers 13 residues. V lost 6 bases and J lost 10, with 16 bases in between.

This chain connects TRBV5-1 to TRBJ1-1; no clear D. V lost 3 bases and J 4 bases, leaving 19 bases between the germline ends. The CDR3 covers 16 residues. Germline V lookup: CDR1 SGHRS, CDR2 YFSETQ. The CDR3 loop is CASSWGGPGVGTEAFF. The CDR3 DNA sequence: TGCGCCAGCAGCTGGGGAGGGCCCGGGGTGGGCACTGAAGCTTTCTTT.

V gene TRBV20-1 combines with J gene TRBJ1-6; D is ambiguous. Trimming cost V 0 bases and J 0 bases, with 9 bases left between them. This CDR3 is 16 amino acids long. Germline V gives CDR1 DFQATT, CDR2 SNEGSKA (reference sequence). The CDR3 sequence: CSARDEGYSYNSPLHF. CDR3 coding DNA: TGCAGTGCTAGAGATGAGGGTTACTCCTATAATTCACCCCTCCACTTT.

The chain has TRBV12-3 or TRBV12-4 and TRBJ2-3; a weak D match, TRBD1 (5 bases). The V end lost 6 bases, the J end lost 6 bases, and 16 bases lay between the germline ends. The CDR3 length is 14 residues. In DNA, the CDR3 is TGTGCCAGCAGACCCCAGGGCCCCTGGGATACGCAGTATTTT. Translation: CASRPQGPWDTQYF.

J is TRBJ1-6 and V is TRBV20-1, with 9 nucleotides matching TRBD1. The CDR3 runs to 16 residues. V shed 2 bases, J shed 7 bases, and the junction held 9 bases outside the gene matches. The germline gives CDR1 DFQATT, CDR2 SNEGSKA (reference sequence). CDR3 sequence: CSARMGGQGENSPLHF. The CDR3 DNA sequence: TGCAGTGCTAGAATGGGGGGACAGGGAGAAAATTCACCCCTCCACTTT.

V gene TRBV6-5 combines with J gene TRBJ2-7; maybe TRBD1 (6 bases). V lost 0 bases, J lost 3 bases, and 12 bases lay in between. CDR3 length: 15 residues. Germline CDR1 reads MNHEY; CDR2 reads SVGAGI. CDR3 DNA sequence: TGTGCCAGCAGTTACTCCCCGGACAGTAACTACGAGCAGTACTTC. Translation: CASSYSPDSNYEQYF.

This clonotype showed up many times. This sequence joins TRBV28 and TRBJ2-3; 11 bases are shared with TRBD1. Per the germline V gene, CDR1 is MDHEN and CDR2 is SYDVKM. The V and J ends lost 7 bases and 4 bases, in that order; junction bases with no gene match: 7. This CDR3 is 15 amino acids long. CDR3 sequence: CASNVRTGGADTQYF. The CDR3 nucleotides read TGTGCCAGCAACGTCCGGACAGGGGGCGCAGATACGCAGTATTTT.